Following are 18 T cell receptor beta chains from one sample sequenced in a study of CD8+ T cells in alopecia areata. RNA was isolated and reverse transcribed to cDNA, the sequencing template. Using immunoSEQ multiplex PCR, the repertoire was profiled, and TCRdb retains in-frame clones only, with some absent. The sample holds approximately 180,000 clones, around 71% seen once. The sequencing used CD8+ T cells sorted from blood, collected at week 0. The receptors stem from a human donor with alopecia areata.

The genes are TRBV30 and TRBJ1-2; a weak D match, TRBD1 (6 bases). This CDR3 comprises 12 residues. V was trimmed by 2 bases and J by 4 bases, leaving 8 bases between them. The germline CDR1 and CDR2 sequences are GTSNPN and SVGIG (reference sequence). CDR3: CAWSTGFYGYTF. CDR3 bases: TGTGCCTGGAGTACAGGGTTCTATGGCTACACCTTC.

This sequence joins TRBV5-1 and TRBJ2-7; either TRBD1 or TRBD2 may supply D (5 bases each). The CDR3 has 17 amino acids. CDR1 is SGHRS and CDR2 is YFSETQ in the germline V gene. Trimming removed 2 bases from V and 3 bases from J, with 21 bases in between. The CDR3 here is CASSFDIPRDGLYEQYF. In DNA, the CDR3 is TGCGCCAGCAGCTTCGATATACCCCGGGACGGACTCTACGAGCAGTACTTC.

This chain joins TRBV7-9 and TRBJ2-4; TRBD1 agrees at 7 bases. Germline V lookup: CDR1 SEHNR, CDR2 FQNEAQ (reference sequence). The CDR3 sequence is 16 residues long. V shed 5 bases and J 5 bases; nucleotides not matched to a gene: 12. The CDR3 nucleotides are TGTGCCAGCAGCCCCGTGAGGGGGCAAGTCGAAAACATTCAGTACTTC. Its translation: CASSPVRGQVENIQYF. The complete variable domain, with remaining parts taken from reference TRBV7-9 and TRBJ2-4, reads DTGVSQNPRHKITKRGQNVTFRCDPISEHNRLYWYRQTLGQGPEFLTYFQNEAQLEKSRLLSDRFSAERPKGSFSTLEIQRTEQGDSAMYLCASSPVRGQVENIQYFGAGTRLSVL.

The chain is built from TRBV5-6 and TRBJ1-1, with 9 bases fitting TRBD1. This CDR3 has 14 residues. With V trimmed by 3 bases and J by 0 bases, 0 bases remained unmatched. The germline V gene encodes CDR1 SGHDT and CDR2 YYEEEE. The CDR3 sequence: CASSWTGVNTEAFF. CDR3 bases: TGTGCCAGCAGCTGGACAGGGGTGAACACTGAAGCTTTCTTT.

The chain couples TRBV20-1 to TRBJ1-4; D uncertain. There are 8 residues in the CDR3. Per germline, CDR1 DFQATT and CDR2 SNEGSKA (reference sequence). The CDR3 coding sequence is TGCAGCAGGGAAAAACTGTTTTTT. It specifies CSREKLFF.

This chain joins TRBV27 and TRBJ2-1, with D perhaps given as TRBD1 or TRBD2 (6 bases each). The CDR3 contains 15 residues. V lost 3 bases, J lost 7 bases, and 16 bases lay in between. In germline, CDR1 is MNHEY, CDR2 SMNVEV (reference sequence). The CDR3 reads CASSFFTGAVNEQFF. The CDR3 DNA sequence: TGTGCCAGCAGTTTTTTTACGGGGGCGGTTAATGAGCAGTTCTTC.

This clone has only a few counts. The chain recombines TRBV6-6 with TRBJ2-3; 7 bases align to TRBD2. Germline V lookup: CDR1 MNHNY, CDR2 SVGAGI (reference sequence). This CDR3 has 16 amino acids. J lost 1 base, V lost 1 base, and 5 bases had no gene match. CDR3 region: CASSYLIAGGTDTQYF. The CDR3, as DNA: TGTGCCAGCAGTTACTTAATCGCGGGGGGCACAGATACGCAGTATTTT.

This chain's CDR3 is CASSLGEGTYNSPLHF. CDR3 bases: TGTGCCAGCAGCTTAGGGGAGGGAACCTATAATTCACCCCTCCACTTT. The chain joins TRBV11-2 to TRBJ1-6; D uncertain. Trimming removed 1 base from V and 2 bases from J, with 9 bases in between. The CDR3 is 16 amino acids. Germline V CDR1 and CDR2: SGHAT, FQNNGV.

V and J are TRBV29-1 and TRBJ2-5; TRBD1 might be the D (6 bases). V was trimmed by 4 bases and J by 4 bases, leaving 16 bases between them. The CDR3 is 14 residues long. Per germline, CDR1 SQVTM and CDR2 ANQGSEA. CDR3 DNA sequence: TGCAGCGTTGCCCCCACAGGGATCGTAGAGACCCAGTACTTC. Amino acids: CSVAPTGIVETQYF.

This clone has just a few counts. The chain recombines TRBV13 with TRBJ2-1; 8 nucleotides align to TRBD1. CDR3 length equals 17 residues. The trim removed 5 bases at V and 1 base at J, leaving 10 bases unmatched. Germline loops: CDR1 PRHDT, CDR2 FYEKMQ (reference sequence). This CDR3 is CASSPTGQGGSYNEQFF. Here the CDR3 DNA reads TGTGCCAGCAGCCCCACCGGACAGGGCGGGTCCTACAATGAGCAGTTCTTC.

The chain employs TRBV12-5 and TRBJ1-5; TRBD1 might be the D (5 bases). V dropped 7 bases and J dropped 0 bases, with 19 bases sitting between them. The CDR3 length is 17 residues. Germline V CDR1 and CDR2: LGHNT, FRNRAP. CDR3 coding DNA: TGTGCTAGTGCCCTGGGCCCGGGACTACTTAGCAATCAGCCCCAGCATTTT. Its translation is CASALGPGLLSNQPQHF.

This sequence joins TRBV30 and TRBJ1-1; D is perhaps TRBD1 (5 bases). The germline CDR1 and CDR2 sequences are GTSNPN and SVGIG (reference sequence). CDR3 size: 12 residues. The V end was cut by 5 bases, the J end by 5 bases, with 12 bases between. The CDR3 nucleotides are TGTGCCTGGGATGGGGGTGAGACTGAAGCTTTCTTT. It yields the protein CAWDGGETEAFF.

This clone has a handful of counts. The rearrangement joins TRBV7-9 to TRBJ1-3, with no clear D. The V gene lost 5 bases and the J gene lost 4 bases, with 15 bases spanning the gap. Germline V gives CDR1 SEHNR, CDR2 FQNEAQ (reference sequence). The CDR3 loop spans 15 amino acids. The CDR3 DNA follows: TGTGCCAGCAGCATAACCATCCACCAAGGAAACACCATATATTTT. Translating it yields CASSITIHQGNTIYF. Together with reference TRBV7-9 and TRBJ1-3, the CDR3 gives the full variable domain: DTGVSQNPRHKITKRGQNVTFRCDPISEHNRLYWYRQTLGQGPEFLTYFQNEAQLEKSRLLSDRFSAERPKGSFSTLEIQRTEQGDSAMYLCASSITIHQGNTIYFGEGSWLTVV.

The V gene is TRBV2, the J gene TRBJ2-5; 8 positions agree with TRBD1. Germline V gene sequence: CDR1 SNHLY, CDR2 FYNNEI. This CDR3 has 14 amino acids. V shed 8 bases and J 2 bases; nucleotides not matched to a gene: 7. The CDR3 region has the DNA TGTGCCAGCGGGGGGACAGGTCGACAAGAGACCCAGTACTTC. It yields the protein CASGGTGRQETQYF. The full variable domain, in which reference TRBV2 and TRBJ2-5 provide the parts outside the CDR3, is EPEVTQTPSHQVTQMGQEVILRCVPISNHLYFYWYRQILGQKVEFLVSFYNNEISEKSEIFDDQFSVERPDGSNFTLKIRSTKLEDSAMYFCASGGTGRQETQYFGPGTRLLVL.

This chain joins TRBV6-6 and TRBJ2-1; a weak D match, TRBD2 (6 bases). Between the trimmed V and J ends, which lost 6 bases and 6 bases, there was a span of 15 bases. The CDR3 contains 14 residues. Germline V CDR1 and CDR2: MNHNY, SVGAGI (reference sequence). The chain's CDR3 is CASSSGVQGNEQFF. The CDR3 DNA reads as TGTGCCAGCAGCTCGGGGGTCCAGGGCAATGAGCAGTTCTTC.

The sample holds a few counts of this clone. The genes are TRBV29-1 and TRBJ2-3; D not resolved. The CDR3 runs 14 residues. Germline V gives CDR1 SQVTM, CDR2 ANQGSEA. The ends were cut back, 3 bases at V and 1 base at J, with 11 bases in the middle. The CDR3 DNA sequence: TGCAGCGTTGATCCGGAAGAAGGCACAGATACGCAGTATTTT. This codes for CSVDPEEGTDTQYF.

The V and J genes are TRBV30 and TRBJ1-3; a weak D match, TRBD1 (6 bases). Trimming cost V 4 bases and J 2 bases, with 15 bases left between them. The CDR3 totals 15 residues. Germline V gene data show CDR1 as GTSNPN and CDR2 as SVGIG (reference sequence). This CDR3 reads CAWMREDSPGNTIYF. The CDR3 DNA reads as TGTGCCTGGATGCGTGAGGACAGTCCTGGAAACACCATATATTTT.

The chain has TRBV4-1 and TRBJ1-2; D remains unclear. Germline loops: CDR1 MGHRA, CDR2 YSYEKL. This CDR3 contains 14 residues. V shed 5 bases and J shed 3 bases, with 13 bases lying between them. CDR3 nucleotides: TGCGCCAGCAGCTTTGTCGGACGGGACTATGGCTACACCTTC. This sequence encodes CASSFVGRDYGYTF.